These T cell receptor beta chains were read from a single sample in a study of cytomegalovirus exposure and HLA in healthy donors. Sequencing used immunoSEQ multiplex PCR; TCRdb keeps in-frame clones, though not all of them. The table lists 100,000 to 150,000 clones, roughly 82% of them singletons. The material sequenced was PBMCs. Every receptor here comes from a man younger than 35 in good health and CMV-seropositive. Both conserved end residues are trimmed from each CDR3. Each record gives: V gene, J gene, CDR3 protein.

TRBV6-5	TRBJ1-1	ASSPDRGRLTEAF
TRBV6-5	TRBJ1-2	ASTSWLRPYGYT
TRBV7-2	TRBJ2-1	ASSLGLAGGSSYNEQF
TRBV19	TRBJ2-7	ASQVGQGEYEQY
TRBV7-8	TRBJ2-1	ASSPRGLATNNEQF
TRBV18	TRBJ2-7	ASSYTGTGDEQY
TRBV5-6	TRBJ1-2	ASSLADTNYGYT
TRBV5-4	TRBJ2-6	ASSLGGRAGANVLT
TRBV6-1	TRBJ1-1	ASSTRGSNTEAF
TRBV28	TRBJ2-7	ASSLWTSGSYEQY
TRBV7-9	TRBJ2-3	ASRPLGAGTDTQY
TRBV7-2	TRBJ1-2	ASSLVGGYGYT
TRBV27	TRBJ1-2	ASSAIQADRGYGYT
TRBV29-1	TRBJ1-1	SVEDPGIGAF
TRBV15	TRBJ1-6	ATSRVDRGGSPLH
TRBV9	TRBJ2-1	ASSSYPPGHGGHEQF
TRBV9	TRBJ2-3	ASSVERADTQY
TRBV5-1	TRBJ2-3	ASSLAGQGTDTQY
TRBV6-5	TRBJ1-1	ASSSGGVEAF
TRBV5-1	TRBJ1-4	ASSLSGVTNEKLF
TRBV9	TRBJ2-2	ASSVELESGELF
TRBV27	-	ASRPTVRGATSGTYEQY
TRBV7-9	TRBJ1-3	SSSFGEGNTIY
TRBV27	TRBJ2-5	AVKTGYQETQY
TRBV4-2	TRBJ2-7	ASSQRLTYEQY
TRBV5-6	TRBJ2-7	ASSQTGTVREQY
TRBV6-1	TRBJ2-5	ASSELGGTETQY
TRBV19	TRBJ2-6	ASSKVAGWSGANGLT
TRBV28	TRBJ1-1	ASSLWTAGTEAF
TRBV5-5	TRBJ2-7	ASSLAVGWASYEQY
TRBV2	TRBJ1-5	ASSEVGDQPQH
TRBV25-1	TRBJ2-2	ASSSGTVHPGELF
TRBV6-5	TRBJ2-2	ASTGLDRATGELF
TRBV19	TRBJ2-1	ASSIGEGPGQF
TRBV5-4	TRBJ2-3	ASSSPGLAGTDTQY
TRBV18	TRBJ1-1	ASSPGQGNTEAF
TRBV18	TRBJ2-1	ASSPPREFSYNEQF
TRBV18	TRBJ1-6	ASAGGSGDNSPLH
TRBV2	TRBJ1-3	ASSDNDFSGNTIY
TRBV13	TRBJ1-2	ASSTTGTGRYGYT
TRBV9	TRBJ2-4	ASSVAGGRGKNIQY
TRBV19	TRBJ1-5	ASSIGGSSNQPQH
TRBV5-6	TRBJ1-1	ASSAGGGLSLKGGTEAF
TRBV29-1	TRBJ2-1	SVEDSWEGSYNEQF
TRBV7-9	TRBJ1-4	ASSLGQPNVANEKLF
TRBV5-1	TRBJ2-1	ASSPAASGGALDEQF
TRBV5-1	TRBJ2-5	ASSLGQQETQY
TRBV6-6	-	ASSPGQGVSYEQY
TRBV6-5	TRBJ2-7	ASSYEGAGGAYEQY
TRBV29-1	TRBJ1-1	SAARRTGKDEAF
TRBV7-9	TRBJ1-1	ASSSYRARGTEAF
TRBV19	TRBJ2-7	ASSPPSSYEQY